What follows are 6 T cell receptor beta chains derived from one specimen sequenced in a study of blood T cell repertoires in COVID-19. Profiling relied on immunoSEQ multiplex PCR, and the TCRdb table lists in-frame clones only, not all of them. Here the sample spans about 140,000 clones, around 82% being singletons. The sequencing sample was made of peripheral blood. The receptors come from a human donor in a cohort sampled during active COVID-19.

The chain combines TRBV5-1 with TRBJ2-3; 8 bases match TRBD1. CDR1 is SGHRS and CDR2 is YFSETQ in the germline V gene. This CDR3 spans 15 amino acids. V trimming: 4 bases; J trimming: 6 bases; junction bases outside the gene matches: 10. This chain's CDR3 is CASSLPAGGADTQYF. The CDR3 DNA reads as TGCGCCAGCAGCCTGCCAGCAGGGGGCGCGGATACGCAGTATTTT.

The DNA of the CDR3 is TGTGCCAGCAGCCCCTGGGACAGGCCCCAATCAATGGCCCAGCATTTT. Residues: CASSPWDRPQSMAQHF. The chain has TRBV7-8 and TRBJ1-5, with 8 bases that match TRBD1. With V trimmed by 5 bases and J by 11 bases, 17 bases remained unmatched. Germline CDR1 SGHVS, CDR2 FQNEAQ. The CDR3 has 16 amino acids.

The chain carries TRBV11-2 and TRBJ2-5; tentative D call: TRBD2 (5 bases). Trimming took off 5 bases at V and 5 bases at J, with 18 bases between the two ends. The CDR3 is made up of 15 amino acids. The germline gives CDR1 SGHAT, CDR2 FQNNGV. In DNA, the CDR3 is TGTGCCAGCAGCCGAGGACTGCCGCAGGCGGAGACCCAGTACTTC. Translating gives CASSRGLPQAETQYF.

The CDR3 nucleotides are TGTGCCAGCAGTTTGTTGGGCAGCCCTGGGGCCAACGTCCTGACTTTC. Its protein is CASSLLGSPGANVLTF. The rearrangement joins TRBV27 to TRBJ2-6; D gene unclear. Germline values: CDR1 MNHEY, CDR2 SMNVEV (reference sequence). V shed 3 bases and J shed 2 bases, with 11 bases lying between them. The CDR3 sequence is 16 residues long.

This chain joins TRBV5-4 and TRBJ2-7; possibly TRBD2 for D (6 bases). Trimming pared 4 bases from V and 7 bases from J, leaving 24 bases between. The CDR3 totals 16 residues. Germline V lookup: CDR1 SGHNT, CDR2 YYREEE (reference sequence). The CDR3 coding sequence is TGTGCCAGCAGCCCTCGGGACTCGCGGGCGTTCCAAGAGCAGTACTTC. Amino acids: CASSPRDSRAFQEQYF.

A few counts support this clone. This chain links TRBV19 with TRBJ1-2; 7 nucleotides agree with TRBD1. The V gene's germline CDR1 is LNHDA and CDR2 SQIVND (reference sequence). V lost 4 bases, J lost 4 bases, and 9 bases stayed unmatched. This CDR3 has 15 amino acids. CDR3 coding DNA: TGTGCCAGTAGTACAGCCGGGACAGTAAGCTATGGCTACACCTTC. It codes for CASSTAGTVSYGYTF.